The clone carrying this TCR beta chain was detected many times. The data were taken from a study of T cells in Graves' hyperthyroidism and ophthalmopathy. Every diagnosis used clinical symptoms, serum thyroxine and TRAb, thyroid ultrasound and orbital computed tomography. Researchers amplified the TCR beta CDR3 regions from RNA transcripts. The study used the HTBI primer set for a first-round RT-PCR of the TCR CDR3. TCRdb re-called the multiplex PCR reads with MiXCR, one entry per CDR3 protein. The sample lists over 550,000 distinct CDR3 sequences, 16% seen once, with under 20% in the top ten. The sequenced sample was blood. The sequence was collected from a young woman with Graves' hyperthyroidism.

The CDR3: CAIRGDRRVGETQYF. In DNA form, the CDR3 reads TGTGCCATCAGAGGGGACAGGAGGGTAGGGGAGACCCAGTACTTC. This chain connects TRBV10-3 to TRBJ2-5; 8 bases match TRBD1. The germline gives CDR1 ENHRY, CDR2 SYGVKD. J was trimmed by 5 bases and V by 6 bases; bases with no gene match: 11. This CDR3 has 15 residues.